The clone carrying this T cell receptor beta chain was observed at least ten times. Its specificity is not known. The junction shows a germline mismatch at one end, possibly a read error. The data were obtained in a study of regulatory T cells in long-lasting Graves disease. Findings and caveats of the study: Patients with persistent disease showed a bias toward TRBV28, TRBJ1-2 and TRBJ2-5.

Relying on iRepertoire HTBI primers and Arm-PCR of CDR3 regions, the team built TCR beta libraries. TCRdb called the multiplex PCR reads again in MiXCR, with one record for every CDR3 protein. Of more than 300,000 distinct CDR3 sequences listed, approximately 12% are singletons. Stated time point: newly diagnosed GD, antithyroid drugs for less than 3 months. Making the TCR library involved RNA that had been extracted from PBMCs. Clinicians diagnosed Graves' disease using American Thyroid Association guidelines. This CDR3 spans 8 amino acids. Germline V gene data show CDR1 as DFQATT and CDR2 as SNEGSKA (reference sequence). This sample was shared with a second study, whose subject was T cells in Graves' hyperthyroidism and ophthalmopathy.

The specimen was peripheral blood mononuclear cells (PBMCs), collected at new diagnosis, from a patient treated with antithyroid drugs. This receptor was taken from a woman under 30 with Graves disease. This chain links TRBV20-1 with TRBJ2-3; D remains ambiguous. The CDR3: CSARGQYF. CDR3 in DNA: TGCAGTGCGAGAGGGCAGTATTTT.